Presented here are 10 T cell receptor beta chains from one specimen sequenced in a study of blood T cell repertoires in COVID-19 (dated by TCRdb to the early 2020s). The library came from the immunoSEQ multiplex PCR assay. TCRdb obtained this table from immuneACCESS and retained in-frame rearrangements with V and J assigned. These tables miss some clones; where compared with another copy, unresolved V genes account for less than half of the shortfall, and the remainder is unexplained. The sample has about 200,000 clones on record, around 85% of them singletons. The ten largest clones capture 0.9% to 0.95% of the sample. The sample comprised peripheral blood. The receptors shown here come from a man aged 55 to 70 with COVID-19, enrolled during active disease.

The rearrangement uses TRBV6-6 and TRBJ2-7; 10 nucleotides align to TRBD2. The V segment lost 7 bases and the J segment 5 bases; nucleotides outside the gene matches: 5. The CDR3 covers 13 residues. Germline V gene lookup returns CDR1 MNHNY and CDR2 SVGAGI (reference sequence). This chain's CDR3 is CASTSGRMDEQYF. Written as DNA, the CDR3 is TGTGCCAGCACTAGCGGGAGAATGGACGAGCAGTACTTC.

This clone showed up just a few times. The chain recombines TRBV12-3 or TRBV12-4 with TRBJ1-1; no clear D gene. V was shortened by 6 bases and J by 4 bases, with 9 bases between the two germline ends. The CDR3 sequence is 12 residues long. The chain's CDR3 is CASRLLSTEAFF. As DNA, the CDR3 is TGTGCCAGCAGGCTACTTAGCACTGAAGCTTTCTTT.

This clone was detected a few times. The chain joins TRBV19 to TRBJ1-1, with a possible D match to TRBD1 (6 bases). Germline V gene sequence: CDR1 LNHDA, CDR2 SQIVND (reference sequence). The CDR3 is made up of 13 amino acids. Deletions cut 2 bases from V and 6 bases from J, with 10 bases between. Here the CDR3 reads CASSIQGTPEAFF. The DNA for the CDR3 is TGTGCCAGTAGTATACAGGGGACCCCTGAAGCTTTCTTT.

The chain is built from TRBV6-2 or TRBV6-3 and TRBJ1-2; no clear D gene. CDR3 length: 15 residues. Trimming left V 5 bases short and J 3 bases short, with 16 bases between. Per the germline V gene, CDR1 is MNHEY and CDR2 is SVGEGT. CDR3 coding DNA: TGTGCCAGCAGTGCAGACCGATGGAGTGACTATGGCTACACCTTC. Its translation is CASSADRWSDYGYTF.

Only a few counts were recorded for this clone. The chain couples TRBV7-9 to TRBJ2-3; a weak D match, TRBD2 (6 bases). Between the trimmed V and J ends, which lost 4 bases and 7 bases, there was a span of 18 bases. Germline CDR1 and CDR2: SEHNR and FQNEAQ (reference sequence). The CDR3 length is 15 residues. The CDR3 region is CASSWAGLSFNTQYF. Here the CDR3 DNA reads TGTGCCAGCAGCTGGGCGGGACTCAGCTTCAATACGCAGTATTTT.

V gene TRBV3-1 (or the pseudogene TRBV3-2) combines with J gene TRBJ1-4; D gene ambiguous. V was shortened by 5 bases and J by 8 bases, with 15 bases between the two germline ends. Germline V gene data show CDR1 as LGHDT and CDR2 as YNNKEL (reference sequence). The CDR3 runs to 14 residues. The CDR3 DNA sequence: TGTGCCAGCAGCTCCCGCATTAGCGGCGAAAAACTGTTTTTT. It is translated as CASSSRISGEKLFF.

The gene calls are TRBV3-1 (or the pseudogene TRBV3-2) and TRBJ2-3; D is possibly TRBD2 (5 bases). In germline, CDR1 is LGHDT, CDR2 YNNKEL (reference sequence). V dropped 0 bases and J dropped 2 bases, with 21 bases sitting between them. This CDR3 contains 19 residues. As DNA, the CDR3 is TGTGCCAGCAGCCAAGATTTGTTGGAAGGAGGAGCATTCACAGATACGCAGTATTTT. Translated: CASSQDLLEGGAFTDTQYF.

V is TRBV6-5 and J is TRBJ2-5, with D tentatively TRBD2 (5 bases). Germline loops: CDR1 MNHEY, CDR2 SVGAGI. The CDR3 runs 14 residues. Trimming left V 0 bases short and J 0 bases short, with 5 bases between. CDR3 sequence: CASSYSRDQETQYF. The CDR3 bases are TGTGCCAGCAGTTACTCGCGGGACCAAGAGACCCAGTACTTC.

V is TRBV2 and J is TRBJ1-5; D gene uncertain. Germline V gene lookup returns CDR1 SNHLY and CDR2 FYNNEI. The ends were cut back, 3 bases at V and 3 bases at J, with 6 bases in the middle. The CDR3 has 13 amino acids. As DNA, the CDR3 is TGTGCCAGCAGTGACGAGTTCAATCAGCCCCAGCATTTT. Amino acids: CASSDEFNQPQHF.

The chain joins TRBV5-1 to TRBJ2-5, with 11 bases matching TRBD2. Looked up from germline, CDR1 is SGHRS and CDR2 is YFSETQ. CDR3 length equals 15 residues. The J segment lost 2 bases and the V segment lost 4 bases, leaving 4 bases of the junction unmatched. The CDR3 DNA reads TGCGCCAGCAGCACGGGACTAGCGGAACAAGAGACCCAGTACTTC. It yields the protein CASSTGLAEQETQYF. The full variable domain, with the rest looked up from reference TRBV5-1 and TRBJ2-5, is KAGVTQTPRYLIKTRGQQVTLSCSPISGHRSVSWYQQTPGQGLQFLFEYFSETQRNKGNFPGRFSGRQFSNSRSEMNVSTLELGDSALYLCASSTGLAEQETQYFGPGTRLLVL.